The 3 T cell receptor beta chains given below trace back to one sample, sequenced in a study of beta chain features in type 1 diabetes. Every isolated RNA sample was fully reverse transcribed, so sequencing captured expressed TCRB transcripts. The table came from immunoSEQ multiplex PCR; TCRdb's copy has only in-frame clones and leaves some out. The repertoire holds under 300,000 clones, with about 25% as singletons. Source material: central memory CD4+ T cells from blood. The receptors here all came from a man between 25 and 39 years old in good health.

This chain connects TRBV5-1 to TRBJ2-5; no clear D. The CDR3 runs 14 residues. The germline V gene has CDR1 SGHRS and CDR2 YFSETQ. V lost 0 bases, J lost 0 bases, and 6 bases lay in between. The CDR3 spells CASSLGPNQETQYF. CDR3 nucleotide sequence: TGCGCCAGCAGCTTGGGGCCTAACCAAGAGACCCAGTACTTC.

This clone has more than one count but fewer than ten. V gene TRBV7-8 combines with J gene TRBJ1-5; D is ambiguous. This CDR3 comprises 17 residues. Germline V CDR1 and CDR2: SGHVS, FQNEAQ. V lost 0 bases to trimming and J lost 0 bases, with 12 bases between them. The CDR3 nucleotides are TGTGCCAGCAGCTTAGCGCGAACAACTCTTAGCAATCAGCCCCAGCATTTT. It translates to CASSLARTTLSNQPQHF.

This chain uses TRBV7-2 with TRBJ1-3; D uncertain. Trimming pared 7 bases from V and 0 bases from J, leaving 4 bases between. This CDR3 spans 12 amino acids. CDR1 is SGHTA and CDR2 is FQGNSA in the germline V gene. The CDR3: CASISSGNTIYF. The CDR3, as DNA: TGTGCCAGCATAAGCTCTGGAAACACCATATATTTT.